A single sample gave rise to the 12 T cell receptor beta chains below, sequenced in a study of molecular identifiers for immune sequencing clone quantification. TCRdb re-called the PCR reads through MiXCR, storing one row per CDR3 protein. The sample has 70,000 to 95,000 distinct CDR3 sequences; 15% to 20% are singletons. The sequenced sample was naive CD8+ T cells from blood, with Jurkat cell RNA spiked in. As for subset: FACS-sorted CD8+CD4-CCR7+CD45RA+ naive T cells. The receptors shown here come from a human donor in good health. Some libraries in this study had Jurkat cell RNA spiked in.

This clonotype was counted ten times or more. V gene TRBV19 combines with J gene TRBJ2-7; TRBD2 is a possible D gene (6 bases). Germline values: CDR1 LNHDA, CDR2 SQIVND (reference sequence). The CDR3 extends over 15 amino acids. The V end lost 6 bases, the J end lost 7 bases, and 22 bases lay between the germline ends. The CDR3: CASRPDGGVQWEQYF. The CDR3 DNA follows: TGTGCCAGTAGGCCCGATGGCGGGGTTCAGTGGGAGCAGTACTTC.

This clonotype was counted ten times or more. The CDR3, as DNA: TGCGCCAGCAGCTACGTAGTCTCCCTAAGTGTGGATACGCAGTATTTT. Amino acid sequence: CASSYVVSLSVDTQYF. The V call is TRBV4-1, the J call TRBJ2-3; D remains unclear. The CDR3 sequence is 16 residues long. Trimming shortened V by 5 bases and J by 6 bases, and 21 bases separated the two germline ends. CDR1 and CDR2 (germline): MGHRA, YSYEKL.

This clonotype was counted at least ten times. The V call is TRBV7-6, the J call TRBJ2-5; D may match TRBD1 or TRBD2 (5 bases each). Per germline, CDR1 SGHVS and CDR2 FNYEAQ. The CDR3 length is 13 residues. With 3 bases removed from V and 9 bases from J, the gap between germline ends came to 14 bases. The CDR3 protein is CASSFGARSPQYF. DNA for the CDR3: TGTGCCAGCAGCTTCGGGGCTCGATCGCCCCAGTACTTC.

This clonotype was picked up many times. The chain couples TRBV6-2 or TRBV6-3 to TRBJ2-5; 10 positions match TRBD2. CDR3 length: 16 amino acids. V was pared by 5 bases and J by 1 base, with 7 bases of the junction left unmatched. Germline V CDR1 and CDR2: MNHEY, SVGEGT. The CDR3 sequence: CASSNPGLATQETQYF. Written as DNA, the CDR3 is TGTGCCAGCAGTAACCCGGGACTAGCGACCCAAGAGACCCAGTACTTC.

A note on this clonotype: The conserved phenylalanine or tryptophan normally closing the CDR3 is absent here, so this likely arose from a read error. The chain recombines TRBV12-3 or TRBV12-4 with TRBJ1-1, with a weak D call TRBD1 (6 bases). Deletions cut 2 bases from V and 6 bases from J, with 10 bases between. The CDR3 has 13 residues. Here the CDR3 reads CASSLTGISEAFL. Written as DNA, the CDR3 is TGTGCCAGCAGTTTAACAGGGATCTCTGAAGCTTTCCTC.

This clonotype was picked up many times. The V and J genes are TRBV19 and TRBJ2-3, with 10 bases fitting TRBD2. The trim removed 7 bases at V and 2 bases at J, leaving 12 bases unmatched. The CDR3 covers 17 residues. Germline CDR1 is LNHDA and CDR2 is SQIVND (reference sequence). The DNA for the CDR3 is TGTGCCAGTAAACCTAGGGCTAGCGGGAGCGTCACAGATACGCAGTATTTT. Its translation: CASKPRASGSVTDTQYF.

The table lists this clonotype with many counts. The gene calls are TRBV19 and TRBJ2-3, with TRBD2 matching 8 bases. Losses at the gene ends were 6 bases for V and 4 bases for J; bases not matched to a gene: 3. Germline V gene sequence: CDR1 LNHDA, CDR2 SQIVND (reference sequence). This CDR3 has 13 residues. For the CDR3, the DNA is TGTGCCAGTAGAGCGGGAGCGGCAGATACGCAGTATTTT. As protein: CASRAGAADTQYF.

This clonotype occurred many times. The chain carries TRBV19 and TRBJ2-7; D remains unclear. V was shortened by 3 bases and J by 2 bases, with 11 bases between the two germline ends. The CDR3 has 14 residues. Per germline, CDR1 LNHDA and CDR2 SQIVND (reference sequence). The DNA of the CDR3 is TGTGCCAGTAGTATTGGCACCTTGACCTACGAGCAGTACTTC. Translation gives CASSIGTLTYEQYF.

At least ten counts were recorded for this clonotype. The gene calls are TRBV7-9 and TRBJ2-7; TRBD2 matches at 9 bases. With 6 bases clipped from V and 5 bases from J, the junction kept 8 bases outside the gene matches. CDR3 size: 14 residues. The germline gives CDR1 SEHNR, CDR2 FQNEAQ (reference sequence). CDR3 residues: CASSFSRGRDEQYF. CDR3 sequence (DNA): TGTGCCAGCAGTTTTAGCCGCGGGAGGGACGAGCAGTACTTC.

This clonotype was detected ten times or more. The chain employs TRBV2 and TRBJ2-7; D is uncertain. V lost 3 bases, J lost 0 bases, and 9 bases lay in between. Per the germline V gene, CDR1 is SNHLY and CDR2 is FYNNEI. CDR3 length equals 14 residues. In nucleotides, the CDR3 is TGTGCCAGCAGTGAGTGGGTTAGCTCCTACGAGCAGTACTTC. It yields the protein CASSEWVSSYEQYF. The full variable domain, rest sourced from reference TRBV2 and TRBJ2-7, is EPEVTQTPSHQVTQMGQEVILRCVPISNHLYFYWYRQILGQKVEFLVSFYNNEISEKSEIFDDQFSVERPDGSNFTLKIRSTKLEDSAMYFCASSEWVSSYEQYFGPGTRLTVT.

In regard to this clonotype: This sequence may be a read error, since a much larger clone differs from it by one base. CDR3 DNA: TGTGCCTGGAGTATACGGGATGGGGGTTTCACTGAAGCTTTCTTT. Amino acids: CAWSIRDGGFTEAFF. J is TRBJ1-1 and V is TRBV30; possible D gene TRBD1, 5 bases. The V gene's germline CDR1 is GTSNPN and CDR2 SVGIG (reference sequence). This CDR3 has 15 residues. V lost 2 bases, J lost 4 bases, and 17 bases lay in between.

A word on this clonotype: This may arise from a read error, as a much more abundant clone is one base away. The chain has TRBV9 and TRBJ1-1, with TRBD1 as a possible D gene (5 bases). V lost 4 bases, J lost 5 bases, and 15 bases lay in between. This CDR3 is 14 amino acids long. Germline V lookup: CDR1 SGDLS, CDR2 YYNGEE. CDR3 sequence reads: CASSLGSEGTEAFF. In DNA form, the CDR3 reads TGTGCCAGCAGCCTCGGATCCGAGGGGACTGAAGCTTTCTTT.